One and the same sample provided the 9 T cell receptor beta chains below, sequenced in a study of beta chain features in type 1 diabetes. Every isolated RNA sample was fully reverse transcribed, so sequencing captured expressed TCRB transcripts. Sequencing was performed with immunoSEQ multiplex PCR; in TCRdb, only in-frame clones are kept and a portion is missing. The sample holds over 100,000 clones, almost 40% seen once. Sequencing used stem cell memory CD4+ T cells from blood. Receptors were obtained from a woman aged 18-30 years in good health.

The chain uses TRBV29-1 and TRBJ2-7, with 7 bases fitting TRBD2. CDR3 length: 13 amino acids. Germline V lookup: CDR1 SQVTM, CDR2 ANQGSEA. Here the CDR3 reads CSATSGVPYEQYF. The DNA for the CDR3 is TGCAGTGCTACAAGCGGGGTTCCCTACGAGCAGTACTTC.

This rearrangement joins TRBV5-1 to TRBJ2-1, with D perhaps matching TRBD2 (5 bases). Deletions cut 5 bases from V and 7 bases from J, with 16 bases between. Germline V CDR1 and CDR2: SGHRS, YFSETQ. The CDR3 runs 14 residues. The CDR3 spells CASSPPITSNEQFF. The CDR3 region has the DNA TGCGCCAGCAGTCCCCCCATAACTAGTAATGAGCAGTTCTTC.

This clone occurred a few times. J is TRBJ2-4 and V is TRBV2, with 7 bases that match TRBD1. The CDR3 is 13 residues long. CDR1 SNHLY and CDR2 FYNNEI come from the germline V gene. V gave up 7 bases and J gave up 9 bases; unmatched junction bases: 9. CDR3 sequence (DNA): TGTGCCAGCACCTGGACAGGTGGGGGCATTCAGTACTTC. Protein: CASTWTGGGIQYF.

This clone showed up just once. The chain combines TRBV6-5 with TRBJ1-5; TRBD1 matches at 10 bases. CDR1 is MNHEY, CDR2 SVGAGI, per germline. CDR3 length equals 14 residues. Trimming cost V 6 bases and J 6 bases; bases outside gene matches: 5. CDR3 DNA sequence: TGTGCCAGCAGCCCGACAGGGGGCTTTCAGCCCCAGCATTTT. It translates to CASSPTGGFQPQHF.

This clone turned up a few times. The chain has TRBV9 and TRBJ2-1, with D perhaps matching TRBD2 (6 bases). This CDR3 has 16 amino acids. Germline V gene lookup returns CDR1 SGDLS and CDR2 YYNGEE. Trimming cost V 6 bases and J 4 bases, with 20 bases left between them. The CDR3 reads CASTITVLAAYNEQFF. In DNA form, the CDR3 reads TGTGCCAGCACCATTACCGTGTTAGCGGCGTACAATGAGCAGTTCTTC. The full variable domain, completed using reference TRBV9 and TRBJ2-1, is DSGVTQTPKHLITATGQRVTLRCSPRSGDLSVYWYQQSLDQGLQFLIQYYNGEERAKGNILERFSAQQFPDLHSELNLSSLELGDSALYFCASTITVLAAYNEQFFGPGTRLTVL.

The chain recombines TRBV7-9 with TRBJ2-1, with a weak D call TRBD2 (5 bases). CDR3 size: 15 residues. The V gene's germline CDR1 is SEHNR and CDR2 FQNEAQ (reference sequence). The germline V and J ends were trimmed by 5 bases and 3 bases, with 14 bases remaining between them. This CDR3 is CASSPRAGDYNEQFF. CDR3 DNA sequence: TGTGCCAGCAGCCCGAGGGCCGGGGACTACAATGAGCAGTTCTTC.

V and J are TRBV5-1 and TRBJ2-5; 12 bases agree with TRBD2. There are 16 residues in the CDR3. The junction had 6 bases not matched to a gene; V was cut back by 4 bases and J by 2 bases. Germline CDR1 reads SGHRS; CDR2 reads YFSETQ. CDR3 sequence reads: CASSGLLAGGQETQYF. In nucleotides, the CDR3 is TGCGCCAGCAGCGGACTTCTAGCGGGAGGGCAAGAGACCCAGTACTTC.

The CDR3 loop is CASSLRQTYEQYF. CDR3 sequence (DNA): TGTGCCAGCTCACTTAGACAGACTTACGAGCAGTACTTC. This chain uses TRBV18 with TRBJ2-7; a weak D match, TRBD1 (5 bases). Germline V CDR1 and CDR2: KGHSH, LQKENI. The CDR3 runs 13 residues. The V end lost 4 bases, the J end lost 4 bases, and 11 bases lay between the germline ends.

V usage is TRBV11-2 and J usage is TRBJ1-2; tentatively, D is TRBD1 (6 bases). Trimming cost V 0 bases and J 3 bases, with 17 bases left between them. Germline CDR1 SGHAT, CDR2 FQNNGV. The CDR3 is 17 amino acids. Here the CDR3 reads CASSLDQWTVKHYGYTF. The CDR3, as DNA: TGTGCCAGCAGCTTAGACCAATGGACAGTGAAACACTATGGCTACACCTTC. The whole variable domain, filled in from reference TRBV11-2 and TRBJ1-2, reads EAGVAQSPRYKIIEKRQSVAFWCNPISGHATLYWYQQILGQGPKLLIQFQNNGVVDDSQLPKDRFSAERLKGVDSTLKIQPAKLEDSAVYLCASSLDQWTVKHYGYTFGSGTRLTVV.